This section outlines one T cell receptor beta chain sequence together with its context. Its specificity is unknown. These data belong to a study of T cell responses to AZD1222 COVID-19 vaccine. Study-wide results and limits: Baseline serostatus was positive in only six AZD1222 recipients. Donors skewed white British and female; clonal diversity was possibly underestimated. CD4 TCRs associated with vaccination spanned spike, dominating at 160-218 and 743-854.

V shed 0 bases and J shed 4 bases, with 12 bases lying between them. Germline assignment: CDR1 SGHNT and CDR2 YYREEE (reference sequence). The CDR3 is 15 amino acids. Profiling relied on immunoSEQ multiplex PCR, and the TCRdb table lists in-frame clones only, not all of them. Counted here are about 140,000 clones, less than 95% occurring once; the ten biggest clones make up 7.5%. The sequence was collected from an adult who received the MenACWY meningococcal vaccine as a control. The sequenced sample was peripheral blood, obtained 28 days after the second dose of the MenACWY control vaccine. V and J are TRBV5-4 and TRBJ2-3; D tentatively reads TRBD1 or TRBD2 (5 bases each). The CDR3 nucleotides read TGTGCCAGCAGCTTGGGAGGGGCGACGGCAGATACGCAGTATTTT. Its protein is CASSLGGATADTQYF.